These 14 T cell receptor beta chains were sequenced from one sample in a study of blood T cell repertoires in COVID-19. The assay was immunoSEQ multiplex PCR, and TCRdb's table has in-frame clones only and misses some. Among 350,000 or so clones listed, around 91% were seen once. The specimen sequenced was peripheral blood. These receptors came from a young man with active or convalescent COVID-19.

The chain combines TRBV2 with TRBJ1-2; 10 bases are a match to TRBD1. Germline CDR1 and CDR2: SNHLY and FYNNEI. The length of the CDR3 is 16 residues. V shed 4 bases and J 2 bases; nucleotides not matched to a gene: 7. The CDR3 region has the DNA TGTGCCAGCAGTGGGCCGGGACAGGGGCACAACTATGGCTACACCTTC. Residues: CASSGPGQGHNYGYTF.

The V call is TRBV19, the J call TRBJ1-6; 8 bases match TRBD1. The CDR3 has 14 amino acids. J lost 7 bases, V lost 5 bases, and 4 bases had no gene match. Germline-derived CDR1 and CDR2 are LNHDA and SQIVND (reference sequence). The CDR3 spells CASSPTGDNSPLHF. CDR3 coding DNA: TGTGCCAGTAGTCCGACAGGGGACAATTCACCCCTCCACTTT.

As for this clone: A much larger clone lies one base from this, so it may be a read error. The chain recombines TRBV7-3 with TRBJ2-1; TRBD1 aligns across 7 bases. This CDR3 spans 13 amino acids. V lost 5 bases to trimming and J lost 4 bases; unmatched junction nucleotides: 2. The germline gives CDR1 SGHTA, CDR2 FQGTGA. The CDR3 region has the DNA TGTGCCAGCAGCCCGGGACAGTACAATGAGCAGTTCTTC. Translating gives CASSPGQYNEQFF.

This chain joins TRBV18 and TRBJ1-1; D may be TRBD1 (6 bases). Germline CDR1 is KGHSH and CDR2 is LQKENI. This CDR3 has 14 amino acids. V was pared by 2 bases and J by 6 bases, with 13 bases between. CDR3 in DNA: TGTGCCAGCTCACCAACACTCCAGGGGTCTGAAGCTTTCTTT. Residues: CASSPTLQGSEAFF.

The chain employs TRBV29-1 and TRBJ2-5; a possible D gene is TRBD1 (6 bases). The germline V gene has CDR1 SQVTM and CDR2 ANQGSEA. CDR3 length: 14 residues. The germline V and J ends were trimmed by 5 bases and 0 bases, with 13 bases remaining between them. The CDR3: CSVTGTSYQETQYF. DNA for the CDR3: TGCAGCGTTACCGGGACAAGTTACCAAGAGACCCAGTACTTC.

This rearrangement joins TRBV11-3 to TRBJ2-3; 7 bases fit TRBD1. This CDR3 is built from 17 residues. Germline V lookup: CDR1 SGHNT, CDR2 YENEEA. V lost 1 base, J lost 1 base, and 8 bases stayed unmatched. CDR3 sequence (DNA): TGTGCCAGCAGCTTAGGGGTCGCGACAGGGCGCACAGATACGCAGTATTTT. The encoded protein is CASSLGVATGRTDTQYF.

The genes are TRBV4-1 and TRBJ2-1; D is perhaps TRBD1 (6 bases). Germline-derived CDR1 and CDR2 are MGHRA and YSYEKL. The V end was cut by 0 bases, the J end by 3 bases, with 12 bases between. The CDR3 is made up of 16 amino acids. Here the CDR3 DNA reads TGCGCCAGCAGCCAAGATCCAGGGGTTAACTACAATGAGCAGTTCTTC. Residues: CASSQDPGVNYNEQFF.

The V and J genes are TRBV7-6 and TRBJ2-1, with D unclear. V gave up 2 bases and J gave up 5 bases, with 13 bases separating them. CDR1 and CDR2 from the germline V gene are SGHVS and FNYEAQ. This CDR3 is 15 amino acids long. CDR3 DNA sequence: TGTGCCAGCAGCTTAATGGCGGCGCAAAACAATGAGCAGTTCTTC. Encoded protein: CASSLMAAQNNEQFF.

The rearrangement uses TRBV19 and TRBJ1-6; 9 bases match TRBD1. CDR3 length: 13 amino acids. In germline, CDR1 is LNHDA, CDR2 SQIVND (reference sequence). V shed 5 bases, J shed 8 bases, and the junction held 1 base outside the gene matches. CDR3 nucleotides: TGTGCCAGTAGTCGACAGGGGGATTCACCCCTCCACTTT. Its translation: CASSRQGDSPLHF. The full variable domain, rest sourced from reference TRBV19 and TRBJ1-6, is DGGITQSPKYLFRKEGQNVTLSCEQNLNHDAMYWYRQDPGQGLRLIYYSQIVNDFQKGDIAEGYSVSREKKESFPLTVTSAQKNPTAFYLCASSRQGDSPLHFGNGTRLTVT.

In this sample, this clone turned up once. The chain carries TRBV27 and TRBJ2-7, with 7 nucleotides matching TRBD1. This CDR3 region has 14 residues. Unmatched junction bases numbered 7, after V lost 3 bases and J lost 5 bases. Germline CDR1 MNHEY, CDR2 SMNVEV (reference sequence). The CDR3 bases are TGTGCCAGCAGTTTCTTGGACAGGCCCCACGAGCAGTACTTC. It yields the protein CASSFLDRPHEQYF.

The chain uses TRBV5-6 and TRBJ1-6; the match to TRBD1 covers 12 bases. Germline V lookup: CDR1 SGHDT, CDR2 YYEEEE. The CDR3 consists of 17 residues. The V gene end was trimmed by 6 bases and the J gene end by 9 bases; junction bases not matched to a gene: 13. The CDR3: CASTPGTGTGGFSPLHF. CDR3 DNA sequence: TGTGCCAGCACCCCCGGAACGGGGACAGGGGGCTTTTCACCCCTCCACTTT. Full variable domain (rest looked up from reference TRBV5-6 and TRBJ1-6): DAGVTQSPTHLIKTRGQQVTLRCSPKSGHDTVSWYQQALGQGPQFIFQYYEEEERQRGNFPDRFSGHQFPNYSSELNVNALLLGDSALYLCASTPGTGTGGFSPLHFGNGTRLTVT.

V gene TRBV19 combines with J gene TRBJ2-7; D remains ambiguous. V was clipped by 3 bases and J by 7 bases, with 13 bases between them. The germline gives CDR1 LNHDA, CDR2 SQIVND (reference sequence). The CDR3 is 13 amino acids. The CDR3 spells CASSIGSWREQYF. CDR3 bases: TGTGCCAGTAGTATCGGGTCTTGGCGGGAGCAGTACTTC.

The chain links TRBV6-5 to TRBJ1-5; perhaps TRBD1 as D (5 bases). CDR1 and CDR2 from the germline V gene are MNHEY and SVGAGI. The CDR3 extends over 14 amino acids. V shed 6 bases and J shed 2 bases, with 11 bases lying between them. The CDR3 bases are TGTGCCAGCAGCCGCGGGGGGGGCAATCAGCCCCAGCATTTT. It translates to CASSRGGGNQPQHF.

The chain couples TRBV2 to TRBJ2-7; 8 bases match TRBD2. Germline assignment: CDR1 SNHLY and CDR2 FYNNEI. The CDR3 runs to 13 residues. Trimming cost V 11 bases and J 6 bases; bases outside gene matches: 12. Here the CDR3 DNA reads TGTGCCGACCTTATAGCGGGGTCCGGCGAGCAGTACTTC. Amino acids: CADLIAGSGEQYF.